The subject of this entry is one TCR beta chain. The count of this clone is one. This clone's antigen is unknown. Per-base qualities were not stored, and no clone one base away is much larger. This specimen comes from a study of T cell responses to AZD1222 COVID-19 vaccine (dated by TCRdb to about 2021). Notes on the research overall: TCR sequencing was performed for 233 trial participants, of whom about 210 were given two doses of AZD1222 and roughly 25 were given two doses of MenACWY control vaccine. Enrollment into the trials was organized by age into subgroups of 18-55, 56-69 and 70-plus years, and those subgroups contained approximately 160, 26 and 62 TCR-sequenced participants, respectively.

The CDR3 regions of human TCRbeta chains were subjected to immunosequencing. The original pipeline was this. TCRs in the repertoires were matched against a reference library of SARS-CoV-2-specific TCRs that had been generated with the MIRA antigen-specificity platform. Breadth was defined as the fraction of unique TCRs that were SARS-CoV-2-associated. Depth was defined as the fraction of total T cells that were SARS-CoV-2-associated. Using the MIRA data, each spike-specific TCR was assigned both to the spike region to which the TCR was reactive and to a CD4 or CD8 class. Log10-transformed breadth and depth values were compared by one-way ANOVA with Sidak's multiple comparisons tests. As stored in TCRdb, this immuneACCESS dataset retains in-frame rearrangements with V and J assigned. A fraction of the clones does not appear; measured against another copy, unresolved V genes explain less than half of the discrepancy, and the remainder lacks a known reason. For V, J and clone size, that table is used; D and trimming come from the DNA. The sample yields around 120,000 clones; about 85% were counted once. Of the sample, about 2.5% falls within the top ten clones.

What the study reported, not specific to this receptor: After two AZD1222 doses, spike-specific TCR breadth and depth were significantly higher than at day 0 and than in MenACWY recipients. In the small 56-69-year group, the increase in depth fell short of significance, most likely because of low power. Only six AZD1222 recipients were SARS-CoV-2 seropositive at baseline, limiting conclusions about previously exposed vaccinees. Participants were mostly white British and included more females than males, and it was suggested by the authors that clonal diversity may have been underestimated. Epitopes outside the regions mutated in the B.1.351 and B.1.1.7 variants were reportedly recognized by nearly half of the unique spike-specific TCRs. Vaccine-associated CD4 TCRs spanned the whole spike protein, with dominant responses in regions 160-218 and 743-854. Because no day 14 peak-response samples were available, the repertoires could be characterized only after the peak T cell response.

This specimen's time point label, per the study, means: about 28 days (+/-7) after the second vaccine dose. Because spike-specific TCR depth and breadth did not differ between the two schedules, AZD1222 recipients who got a second dose at roughly 4 weeks were pooled with those who got a second dose at roughly 12 weeks. Vaccinee samples were obtained from the UK trials COV001 and COV002, which included a single-blind randomized controlled phase 2/3 trial of AZD1222 (ChAdOx1 nCoV-19) in healthy adults. For TCRbeta chain sequencing, PBMC samples from trial participants were taken at day 0 and at day 28 after the second dose. This specimen was peripheral blood, taken 28 days after the second AZD1222 dose. This TCR derives from an adult who received the AZD1222 COVID-19 vaccine.

The nucleotide sequence is given as TGTGCCACCAGCTCCCGGACAGGGGGTAATGAAAAACTGTTTTTT. It translates as CATSSRTGGNEKLFF. The chain is made from TRBV15 and TRBJ1-4; 10 bases in the junction line up with TRBD1. CDR1 and CDR2 (LNHNV, YYDKDF) derive from the germline V gene (reference sequence). Compared with germline, V lacks 5 bases and J lacks 4 bases; bases without a gene match: 4. Including cysteine and phenylalanine, the CDR3 has 15 amino acids. Just the 45-base CDR3 DNA is kept, in frame starting at base 1.